These 14 T cell receptor beta chains were sequenced from one sample in a study of early T cells in non-severe SARS-CoV-2 infection (dated by TCRdb to 2020 to 2023). Library preparation employed 5' RACE. TCRdb names NextSeq 500 as the instrument used. TCRdb took the public reads, trimmed them with fastp at Q25, ran MiXCR for clone calling and kept in-frame beta chains. Entries that share a CDR3 protein sequence are merged under the most common genes and DNA. Within this sample are about 60,000 distinct CDR3 sequences, with over 5% of them counted one time only. The biggest ten clones account for roughly 7.1% of the sample. Sequencing was carried out using whole blood. The source is an adult who was a healthcare worker with PCR-confirmed SARS-CoV-2 infection or an uninfected control (not recorded which).

This clonotype has a count of ten or more. The V and J genes are TRBV27 and TRBJ1-4, with D maybe TRBD1 (6 bases). Germline lookup yields CDR1 MNHEY and CDR2 SMNVEV (reference sequence). The CDR3 loop spans 14 amino acids. V was cut by 6 bases and J by 4 bases, with 12 bases left in between. The CDR3 region is CASRATGRNEKLFF. CDR3 bases: TGTGCCAGCAGGGCCACAGGGCGTAATGAAAAACTGTTTTTT.

This clonotype was picked up many times. The V and J genes are TRBV11-3 and TRBJ1-6; the D is unclear. The germline gives CDR1 SGHNT, CDR2 YENEEA. With 0 bases removed from V and 7 bases from J, the gap between germline ends came to 4 bases. The CDR3 contains 13 residues. Here the CDR3 reads CASSLERNSPLHF. CDR3 nucleotide sequence: TGTGCCAGCAGCTTAGAAAGGAATTCACCCCTCCACTTT.

The table lists this clonotype with many counts. The V and J genes are TRBV29-1 and TRBJ2-2, with D maybe TRBD2 (6 bases). Germline CDR1 and CDR2: SQVTM and ANQGSEA. V was cut by 0 bases and J by 1 base, with 18 bases left in between. CDR3 length: 18 amino acids. CDR3 bases: TGCAGCGTTGAAGATCCTTGGCGGGATATGGGGAACACCGGGGAGCTGTTTTTT. The encoded protein is CSVEDPWRDMGNTGELFF.

In its sample, this clonotype was seen many times. The chain combines TRBV6-2 or TRBV6-3 with TRBJ1-5, with TRBD1 as a possible D gene (5 bases). V lost 5 bases to trimming and J lost 8 bases, with 16 bases between them. The CDR3 contains 14 residues. CDR1 MNHEY and CDR2 SVGEGT come from the germline V gene. In nucleotides, the CDR3 is TGTGCCAGCAGTGGACTACGAGCCAGGGAGCCCCAGCATTTT. Translation gives CASSGLRAREPQHF.

Here the CDR3 reads CASRDQSLGDTEAFF. Here the CDR3 DNA reads TGTGCCAGCAGAGACCAAAGCCTAGGGGACACTGAAGCTTTCTTT. V gene TRBV6-6 combines with J gene TRBJ1-1; D is perhaps TRBD1 (5 bases). Germline V gene sequence: CDR1 MNHNY, CDR2 SVGAGI (reference sequence). With 6 bases removed from V and 3 bases from J, the gap between germline ends came to 17 bases. This CDR3 spans 15 amino acids.

The J gene is TRBJ2-3, the V gene TRBV28, with D unresolved. This CDR3 region has 14 residues. Trimming stripped 3 bases from V and 2 bases from J, with 9 bases between. CDR1 and CDR2 from the germline V gene are MDHEN and SYDVKM. The CDR3 DNA reads TGTGCCAGCAGTTTTGGGGTATCCACAGATACGCAGTATTTT. Residues: CASSFGVSTDTQYF.

This clonotype was found a few times. The CDR3 region is CASSILAGPSYEQYF. DNA for the CDR3: TGTGCCAGTAGTATCTTAGCAGGGCCCTCCTACGAGCAGTACTTC. The genes are TRBV19 and TRBJ2-7; a possible D gene is TRBD1 (5 bases). The CDR3 has 15 amino acids. The V and J ends lost 3 bases and 0 bases respectively, with 12 bases between them. The germline CDR1 and CDR2 sequences are LNHDA and SQIVND (reference sequence).

The J gene is TRBJ1-4, the V gene TRBV18, with D unresolved. V was cut by 3 bases and J by 4 bases, with 12 bases left in between. This CDR3 has 15 amino acids. CDR1 and CDR2 from the germline V gene are KGHSH and LQKENI. The CDR3 DNA reads TGTGCCAGCTCACCTTGGCAGGTCAATAATGAAAAACTGTTTTTT. It specifies CASSPWQVNNEKLFF.

This clonotype was picked up many times. CDR3 DNA: TGTGCCAGCAGTGTCTGGCTAGCGGGAGGTGATGAGCAGTTCTTC. The encoded protein is CASSVWLAGGDEQFF. The chain uses TRBV2 and TRBJ2-1; 11 bases match TRBD2. Germline trimming cut 4 bases from V and 8 bases from J; bases unmatched to any gene: 7. The germline CDR1 and CDR2 sequences are SNHLY and FYNNEI. CDR3 length equals 15 residues.

This clonotype has a count of ten or more. The chain employs TRBV9 and TRBJ1-1; D unresolved. V was pared by 5 bases and J by 8 bases, with 16 bases between. The CDR3 sequence is 13 residues long. CDR1 is SGDLS and CDR2 is YYNGEE in the germline V gene. The CDR3 DNA reads TGTGCCAGCAGTGGCCACGTCGGGAAGGAAGCTTTCTTT. It encodes CASSGHVGKEAFF. Full variable domain (remainder filled in from reference TRBV9 and TRBJ1-1): DSGVTQTPKHLITATGQRVTLRCSPRSGDLSVYWYQQSLDQGLQFLIQYYNGEERAKGNILERFSAQQFPDLHSELNLSSLELGDSALYFCASSGHVGKEAFFGQGTRLTVV.

Many counts were recorded for this clonotype. This chain connects TRBV20-1 to TRBJ2-7; 8 bases map to TRBD1. Germline V gives CDR1 DFQATT, CDR2 SNEGSKA (reference sequence). V gave up 5 bases and J gave up 4 bases; unmatched junction bases: 7. The CDR3 covers 13 residues. In nucleotides, the CDR3 is TGCAGTGCTCCCCCAGGGGGCAGGTACGAGCAGTACTTC. It encodes CSAPPGGRYEQYF.

This chain links TRBV29-1 with TRBJ2-1; D is possibly TRBD1 (5 bases). The germline V gene encodes CDR1 SQVTM and CDR2 ANQGSEA. This CDR3 has 12 amino acids. The ends were cut back, 5 bases at V and 6 bases at J, with 11 bases in the middle. The CDR3 is CSVQGSGNEQFF. As DNA, the CDR3 is TGCAGCGTTCAGGGCTCCGGCAATGAGCAGTTCTTC.

This chain links TRBV19 with TRBJ1-6, with a weak D call TRBD1 (5 bases). The CDR3 sequence is 15 residues long. CDR1 is LNHDA, CDR2 SQIVND, per germline (reference sequence). Trimming stripped 9 bases from V and 7 bases from J, with 19 bases between. The CDR3 region has the DNA TGTGCCAGCCGACCTGGGACCGCTCCAAATTCACCCCTCCACTTT. Translated: CASRPGTAPNSPLHF.

This clonotype was seen many times. The chain recombines TRBV6-2 or TRBV6-3 with TRBJ1-2; no reliable D call. The V gene's germline CDR1 is MNHEY and CDR2 SVGEGT. Trimming removed 1 base from V and 4 bases from J, with 10 bases in between. The CDR3 consists of 14 residues. CDR3 sequence reads: CASSYWRSSYGYTF. CDR3 bases: TGTGCCAGCAGTTACTGGAGGTCCTCCTATGGCTACACCTTC.